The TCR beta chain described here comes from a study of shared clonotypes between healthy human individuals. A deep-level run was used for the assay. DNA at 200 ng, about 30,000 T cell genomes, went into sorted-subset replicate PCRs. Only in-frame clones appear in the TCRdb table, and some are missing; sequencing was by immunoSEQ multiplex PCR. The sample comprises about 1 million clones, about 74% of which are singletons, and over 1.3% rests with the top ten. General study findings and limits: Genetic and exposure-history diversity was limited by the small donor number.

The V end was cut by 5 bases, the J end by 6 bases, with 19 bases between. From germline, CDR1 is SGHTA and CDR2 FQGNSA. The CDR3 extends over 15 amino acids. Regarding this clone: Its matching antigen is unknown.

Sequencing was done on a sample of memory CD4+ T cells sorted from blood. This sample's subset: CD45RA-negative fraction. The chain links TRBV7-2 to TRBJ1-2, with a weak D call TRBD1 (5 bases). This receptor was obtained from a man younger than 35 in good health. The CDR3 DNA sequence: TGTGCCAGCAGCCTCAACGCGGCAGGGTATGATGGCTACACCTTC. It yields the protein CASSLNAAGYDGYTF. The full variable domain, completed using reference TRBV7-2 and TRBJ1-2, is GAGVSQSPSNKVTEKGKDVELRCDPISGHTALYWYRQSLGQGLEFLIYFQGNSAPDKSGLPSDRFSAERTGGSVSTLTIQRTQQEDSAVYLCASSLNAAGYDGYTFGSGTRLTVV.